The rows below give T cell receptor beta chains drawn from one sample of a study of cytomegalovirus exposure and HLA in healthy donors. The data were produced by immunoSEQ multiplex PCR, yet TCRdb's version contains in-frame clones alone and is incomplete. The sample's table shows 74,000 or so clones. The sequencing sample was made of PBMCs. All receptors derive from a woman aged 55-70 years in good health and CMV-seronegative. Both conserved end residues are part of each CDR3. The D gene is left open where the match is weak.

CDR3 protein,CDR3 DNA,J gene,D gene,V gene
CASSGDRGLNEQYF,TGTGCCAGCAGCGGGGACAGGGGGCTCAACGAGCAGTACTTC,TRBJ2-7,TRBD1,TRBV9
CASSLDFSVGTQYF,TGTGCCAGCTCCCTCGACTTCTCCGTGGGGACCCAGTACTTC,TRBJ2-5,-,TRBV18
CASSSNVGGTDTEAFF,TGTGCCAGCAGCTCGAACGTTGGGGGCACGGACACTGAAGCTTTCTTT,TRBJ1-1,-,TRBV9
CASSPATGSYGYTF,TGTGCCAGCTCACCAGCGACAGGTAGCTATGGCTACACCTTC,TRBJ1-2,-,TRBV18
CASSLSTDTQYF,TGTGCCAGCTCACTAAGCACAGATACGCAGTATTTT,TRBJ2-3,-,TRBV18
CAIFGPDREGGNTIYF,TGTGCCATCTTCGGGCCGGACAGGGAAGGTGGAAACACCATATATTTT,TRBJ1-3,-,TRBV21-1
CAISSNAEQGGQETQYF,TGTGCCATCAGTTCGAACGCGGAACAGGGTGGCCAAGAGACCCAGTACTTC,TRBJ2-5,-,TRBV10-3
CAITGQGETNEQFF,TGTGCAATAACGGGGCAGGGGGAGACCAATGAGCAGTTCTTC,TRBJ2-1,TRBD1,TRBV14
CASSRSGLVVAGELFF,TGTGCCAGCAGTCGTTCGGGACTAGTTGTCGCCGGGGAGCTGTTTTTT,TRBJ2-2,TRBD2,TRBV5-4
CASSSLAYGDKNIQYF,TGTGCCAGCAGTTCCTTAGCCTACGGCGACAAAAACATTCAGTACTTC,TRBJ2-4,-,TRBV11-2
CASSPPGRPRDEAFF,TGTGCCAGCTCACCCCCGGGACGTCCGCGGGATGAAGCTTTCTTT,TRBJ1-1,-,TRBV18
CASSQDQDGSSYNGQFF,TGCGCCAGCAGCCAAGATCAAGACGGGAGCTCCTACAATGGGCAGTTCTTC,TRBJ2-1,-,TRBV4-1
CASSQESTDYGYTF,TGCGCCAGCAGCCAAGAGTCTACGGACTATGGCTACACCTTC,TRBJ1-2,-,TRBV4-3
CASRQTSGRSYEQYF,TGTGCCAGCAGACAGACTAGCGGGAGGTCCTACGAGCAGTACTTC,TRBJ2-7,TRBD2,TRBV28
CASSGWADRYGYEQYF,TGTGCCAGCAGTGGTTGGGCTGACCGCTATGGCTACGAGCAGTACTTC,TRBJ2-7,-,TRBV2
CASSYAGTGRSGANVLTF,TGTGCCAGCAGTTACGCCGGGACAGGGAGGTCCGGGGCCAACGTCCTGACTTTC,TRBJ2-6,TRBD1,TRBV27
CASSLAAEGARYGYTF,TGTGCCAGCAGCTTAGCGGCCGAGGGGGCGAGGTATGGCTACACCTTC,TRBJ1-2,TRBD1,TRBV7-2
CASSESLGARTLYNEQFF,TGCGCCAGCAGTGAGTCTCTGGGAGCTCGGACCCTCTACAATGAGCAGTTCTTC,TRBJ2-1,-,TRBV10-1
CASSLSAAGGANYGYTF,TGTGCCAGCAGCTTAAGCGCCGCAGGGGGCGCTAACTATGGCTACACCTTC,TRBJ1-2,TRBD1,TRBV7-8
CASSLVREAFF,TGTGCCAGCAGCTTAGTGAGAGAAGCTTTCTTT,TRBJ1-1,-,TRBV7-9
CASTSLVSYEQYF,TGTGCCAGCACCAGTCTAGTCTCCTACGAGCAGTACTTC,TRBJ2-7,-,TRBV2
CASSQETRGAKNIQYF,TGCGCCAGCAGCCAAGAAACCAGGGGGGCCAAAAACATTCAGTACTTC,TRBJ2-4,TRBD1,TRBV4-3
CASSPQASNTGELFF,TGTGCCAGCAGCCCCCAAGCGTCGAACACCGGGGAGCTGTTTTTT,TRBJ2-2,-,TRBV4-2
CASSPSQGVGGTDTQYF,TGTGCCAGCAGCCCCTCGCAAGGGGTCGGCGGCACAGATACGCAGTATTTT,TRBJ2-3,-,TRBV7-2
CASSEAEGALWTQYF,TGTGCCAGCAGTGAAGCCGAGGGGGCGCTGTGGACCCAGTACTTC,TRBJ2-5,TRBD1,TRBV2
CASSMGQGWGYTF,TGTGCCAGTAGTATGGGACAGGGTTGGGGCTACACCTTC,TRBJ1-2,TRBD1,TRBV19
CASGSEETQYF,TGTGCTAGTGGTTCCGAAGAGACCCAGTACTTC,TRBJ2-5,-,TRBV12-5
CSPPDRAYTGELFF,TGCAGCCCCCCTGACAGGGCGTACACCGGGGAGCTGTTTTTT,TRBJ2-2,TRBD1,TRBV29-1
CASSLEGLGDTQYF,TGCGCCAGCAGCTTGGAGGGACTAGGAGATACGCAGTATTTT,TRBJ2-3,TRBD2,TRBV5-1
CASSISFSGGAETQYF,TGTGCCAGCAGCATCTCCTTCTCAGGGGGCGCGGAGACCCAGTACTTC,TRBJ2-5,TRBD1,TRBV7-9
CASSSYSTSGGQHYEQYF,TGTGCCAGCAGTTCATACTCCACCTCCGGAGGACAGCACTACGAGCAGTACTTC,TRBJ2-7,-,TRBV28
CASSLVWLAGDTDTQYF,TGTGCCAGCAGCTTAGTATGGCTAGCGGGGGACACAGATACGCAGTATTTT,TRBJ2-3,TRBD2,TRBV7-8
CASSLRTGEFGELFF,TGTGCTAGCAGCCTACGGACAGGGGAGTTCGGGGAGCTGTTTTTT,TRBJ2-2,TRBD1,TRBV7-7
CASKAGTSGRVEQYF,TGTGCCAGCAAGGCCGGGACTAGCGGGAGGGTCGAGCAGTACTTC,TRBJ2-7,TRBD2,TRBV28
CATSINRGAYEQYF,TGTGCCACCAGCATCAACAGGGGGGCCTACGAGCAGTACTTC,TRBJ2-7,TRBD1,TRBV15
CASSFPLTGGRTEAFF,TGTGCCAGCAGTTTTCCGCTTACAGGGGGCCGGACTGAAGCTTTCTTT,TRBJ1-1,TRBD1,TRBV28
CASTGTGINTGELFF,TGTGCCAGCACTGGGACAGGCATTAACACCGGGGAGCTGTTTTTT,TRBJ2-2,TRBD1,TRBV2
CASSLPGGGGRREQFF,TGTGCCAGCAGCTTACCAGGGGGCGGCGGGCGCAGGGAGCAGTTCTTC,TRBJ2-1,TRBD1,TRBV7-2
CASSVRGWDYGYTF,TGTGCCAGCAGTGTCAGGGGGTGGGACTATGGCTACACCTTC,TRBJ1-2,TRBD1,TRBV28
CASSSRSSGSYNEQFF,TGTGCCAGCAGCTCCCGATCTAGCGGTTCCTACAATGAGCAGTTCTTC,TRBJ2-1,TRBD2,TRBV11-3
CASSGLAQDQETQYF,TGCGCCAGCTCTGGACTCGCGCAGGACCAAGAGACCCAGTACTTC,TRBJ2-5,-,TRBV10-1
CASSEQTSGRIIPGELFF,TGTGCCAGCTCCGAGCAGACTAGCGGGAGGATCATTCCCGGGGAGCTGTTTTTT,TRBJ2-2,TRBD2,TRBV18
CASSYRFNGGTEAFF,TGTGCCAGCAGTTACCGGTTTAACGGAGGGACTGAAGCTTTCTTT,TRBJ1-1,-,TRBV6-5
CATSRYSGEEQFF,TGTGCCACCAGCAGATACAGCGGGGAGGAGCAGTTCTTC,TRBJ2-1,TRBD2,TRBV15
CASSQQSASGTVDEQFF,TGCGCCAGCAGCCAACAGTCGGCTAGCGGCACTGTCGATGAGCAGTTCTTC,TRBJ2-1,TRBD2,TRBV4-1
CASSSTGGTFEQYF,TGTGCCAGCAGTTCGACAGGGGGGACCTTCGAGCAGTACTTC,TRBJ2-7,TRBD1,TRBV28
CASSLQAVISYEQYF,TGTGCCAGCAGCTTACAAGCGGTAATCTCCTACGAGCAGTACTTC,TRBJ2-7,-,TRBV7-2
CAWSDLGGEAFF,TGTGCCTGGAGTGACCTCGGGGGTGAAGCTTTCTTT,TRBJ1-1,-,TRBV30